The source of this T cell receptor beta chain is a study of response to subunit inactivated influenza vaccine. Study-level results: That few new T cells are recruited by each seasonal influenza vaccination was the authors' suggestion.

TCRdb re-derived calls from the RT-PCR reads in MiXCR, one entry per CDR3 protein. The top ten clones hold about an eighth of a sample with some 500,000 distinct CDR3 sequences, 10% to 15% of them seen once. The CDR3 sequence is 14 residues long. V was trimmed by 6 bases and J by 1 base, leaving 9 bases between them. Germline V gene lookup returns CDR1 MNHNS and CDR2 SASEGT. Turning to this clonotype: The antigen is not known.

The clonotype originates from a man in his fifties who received an inactivated influenza vaccine. This sample comprised PBMCs from blood, obtained roughly 46 days after vaccination. The chain has TRBV6-1 and TRBJ2-2, with TRBD2 as a possible D gene (6 bases). Here the CDR3 reads CASSWDLNTGELFF. The CDR3 DNA reads as TGTGCCAGCAGCTGGGACTTGAACACCGGGGAGCTGTTTTTT.